This TCR beta chain was retrieved from a study of T-cell reconstitution after alpha-beta-depleted transplantation in children. V dropped 7 bases and J dropped 1 base, with 16 bases sitting between them. The CDR3 sequence is 15 residues long. CDR1 and CDR2 from the germline V gene are MNHNY and SVGAGI (reference sequence). The TCRbeta library was prepared with unique molecular identifiers. TCRdb analysed the PCR reads with MiXCR anew, one entry per CDR3 protein. The table includes over 70,000 distinct CDR3 sequences, 9% to 15% detected once. This clonotype was seen ten or more times. This TCR was recovered from a human donor who donated a stem cell graft to a child with inherited bone marrow failure. J is TRBJ1-1 and V is TRBV6-6; TRBD1 is a possible D gene (6 bases). The source was PBMCs from the stem cell graft donor, collected from the stem cell graft. CDR3 loop: CASKSPGEGNTEAFF. In nucleotides, the CDR3 is TGTGCCAGCAAAAGCCCAGGGGAGGGGAACACTGAAGCTTTCTTT.